Listed below are T cell receptor beta chains from one sample, sequenced in a study of Ad26.COV2.S vaccination and SARS-CoV-2 variants. Some clones are missing from TCRdb's copy, which holds only in-frame ones; the method was immunoSEQ multiplex PCR. The sample holds roughly 380,000 clones, roughly 84% seen once. Sample: peripheral blood, taken in a trial of Ad26.COV2.S vaccine versus placebo. The receptors here all came from a person between 18 and 59 years old who received the Ad26.COV2.S COVID-19 vaccine or a placebo. Each CDR3 is given without its conserved first and last residue. Fields, in order: V gene, CDR3 protein.

TRBV7-9,ASSFTGANVLT
TRBV12-3/TRBV12-4,ASSPGQAYGYT
TRBV12-3/TRBV12-4,ASSPPGTGELF
TRBV5-1,ASSLGPGSPGETQY
TRBV6-2/TRBV6-3,ASSYSRWPSSNQPQH
TRBV7-9,ASSATGDGSEAF
TRBV11-2,ASSLVGAPSTDTQY
TRBV4-1,ASSQPDREGTQY
TRBV12-3/TRBV12-4,ASSSRWSAGYT
TRBV30,ALGTGNSPLH
TRBV7-9,ASSLVTRAYEQY
TRBV9,ASSPGGEQF
TRBV5-4,ASSLEGGQPQH
TRBV27,ASSTGTRAFEQY
TRBV15,ATSRDRGQETQY
TRBV4-1,ASSEGNTILEKLF
TRBV11-2,ASSLGTAEPQH
TRBV6-1,ASSEAVASNYGYT
TRBV7-8,ASSLTVTMNTEAF
TRBV7-9,ASSLEQLPEAF
TRBV6-6,ASRPDTFEAF
TRBV6-5,ASSPQGADTEAF
TRBV5-6,ASSLLTEGGYT
TRBV11-3,ASSLDNADPY
TRBV9,ASSDGTNVEAF
TRBV5-6,ASSLVRTYTNYGYT
TRBV27,ASNGQGKGRPQH
TRBV19,ASSIGGGEEKLF
TRBV12-5,ASGLEPGGKETQY
TRBV19,ASSMGLLNEQF
TRBV5-1,ASSRTDRSEQY
TRBV29-1,SVGTSGTNTGELF